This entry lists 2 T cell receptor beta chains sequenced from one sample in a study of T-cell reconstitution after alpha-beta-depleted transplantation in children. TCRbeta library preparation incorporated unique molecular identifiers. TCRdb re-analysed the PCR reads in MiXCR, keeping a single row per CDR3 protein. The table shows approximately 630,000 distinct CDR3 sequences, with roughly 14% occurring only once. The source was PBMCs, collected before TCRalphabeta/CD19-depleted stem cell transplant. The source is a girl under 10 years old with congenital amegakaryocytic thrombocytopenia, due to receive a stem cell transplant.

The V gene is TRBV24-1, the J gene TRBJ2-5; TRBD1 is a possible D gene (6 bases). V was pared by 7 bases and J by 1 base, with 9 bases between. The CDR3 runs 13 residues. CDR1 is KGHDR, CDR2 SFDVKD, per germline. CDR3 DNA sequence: TGTGCCACCAGGAAGGACAGCCAAGAGACCCAGTACTTC. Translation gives CATRKDSQETQYF.

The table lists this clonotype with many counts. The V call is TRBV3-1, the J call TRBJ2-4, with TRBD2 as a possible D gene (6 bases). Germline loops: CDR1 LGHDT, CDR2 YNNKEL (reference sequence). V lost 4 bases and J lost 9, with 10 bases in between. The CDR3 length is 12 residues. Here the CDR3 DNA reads TGTGCCAGCAGCCCCCGACTAGGCATTCAGTACTTC. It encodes CASSPRLGIQYF.